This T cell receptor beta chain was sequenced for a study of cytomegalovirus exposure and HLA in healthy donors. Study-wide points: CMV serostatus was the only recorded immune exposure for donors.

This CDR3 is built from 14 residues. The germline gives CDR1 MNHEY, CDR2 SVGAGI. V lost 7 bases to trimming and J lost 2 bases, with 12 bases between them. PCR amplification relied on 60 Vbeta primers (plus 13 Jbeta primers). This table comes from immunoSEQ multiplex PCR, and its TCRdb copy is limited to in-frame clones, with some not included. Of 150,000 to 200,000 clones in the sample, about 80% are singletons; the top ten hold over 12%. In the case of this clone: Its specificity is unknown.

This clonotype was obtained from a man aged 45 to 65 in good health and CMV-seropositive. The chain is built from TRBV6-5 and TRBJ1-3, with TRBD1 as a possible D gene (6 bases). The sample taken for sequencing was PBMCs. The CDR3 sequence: CASNPRGTGNTIYF. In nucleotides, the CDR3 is TGTGCCAGCAACCCTAGGGGGACTGGAAACACCATATATTTT.